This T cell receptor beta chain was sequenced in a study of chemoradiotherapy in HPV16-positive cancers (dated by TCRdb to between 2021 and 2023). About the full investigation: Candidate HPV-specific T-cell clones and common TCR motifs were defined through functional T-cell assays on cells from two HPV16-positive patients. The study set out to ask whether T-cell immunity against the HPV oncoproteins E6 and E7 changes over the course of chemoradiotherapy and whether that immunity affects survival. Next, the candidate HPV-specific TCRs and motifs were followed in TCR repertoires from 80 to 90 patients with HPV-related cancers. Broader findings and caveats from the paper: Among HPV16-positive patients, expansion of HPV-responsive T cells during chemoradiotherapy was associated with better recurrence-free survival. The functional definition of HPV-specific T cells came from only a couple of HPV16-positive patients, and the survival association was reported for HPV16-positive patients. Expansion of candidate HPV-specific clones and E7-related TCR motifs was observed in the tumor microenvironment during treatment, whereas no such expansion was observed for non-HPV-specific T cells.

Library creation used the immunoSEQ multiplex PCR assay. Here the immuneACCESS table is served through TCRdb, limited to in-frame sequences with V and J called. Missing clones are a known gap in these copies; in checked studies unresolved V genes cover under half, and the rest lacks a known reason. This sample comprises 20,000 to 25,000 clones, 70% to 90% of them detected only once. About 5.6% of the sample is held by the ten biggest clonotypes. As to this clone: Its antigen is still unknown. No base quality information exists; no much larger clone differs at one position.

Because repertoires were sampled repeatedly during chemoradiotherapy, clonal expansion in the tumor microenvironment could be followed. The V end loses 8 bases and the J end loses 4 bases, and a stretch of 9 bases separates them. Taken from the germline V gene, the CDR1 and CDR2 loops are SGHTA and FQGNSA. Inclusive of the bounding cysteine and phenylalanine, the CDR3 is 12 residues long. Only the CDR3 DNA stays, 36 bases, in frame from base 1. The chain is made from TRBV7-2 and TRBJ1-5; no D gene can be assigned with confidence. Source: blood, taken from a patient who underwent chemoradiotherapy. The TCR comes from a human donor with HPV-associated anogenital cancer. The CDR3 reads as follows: CASGPNNQPQHF. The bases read TGTGCCAGCGGGCCGAATAATCAGCCCCAGCATTTT.